This TCR beta chain emerged from a study of blood T cells in healthy people across ages. This CDR3 has 15 amino acids. Per germline, CDR1 SGHAT and CDR2 FQDESV (reference sequence). Each donor supplied around 9.6 milliliters of peripheral blood. A second about 7 to 11 cycle PCR used barcoded and J-beta primers. TCRdb itself ran the 5' RACE reads through MiXCR, one entry per CDR3 protein. Of around 800,000 distinct CDR3 sequences listed, around 62% are singletons. This TCR derives from a man under 40 in good health. Sequencing used blood. This chain links TRBV11-1 with TRBJ2-5; D is uncertain. The J call is doubtful: the DNA matches TRBJ2-7 better. CDR3 region: CASSSLPTNSYEQYF. CDR3 nucleotides: TGTGCCAGCAGCTCCCTCCCGACAAATTCCTACGAGCAGTACTTC.